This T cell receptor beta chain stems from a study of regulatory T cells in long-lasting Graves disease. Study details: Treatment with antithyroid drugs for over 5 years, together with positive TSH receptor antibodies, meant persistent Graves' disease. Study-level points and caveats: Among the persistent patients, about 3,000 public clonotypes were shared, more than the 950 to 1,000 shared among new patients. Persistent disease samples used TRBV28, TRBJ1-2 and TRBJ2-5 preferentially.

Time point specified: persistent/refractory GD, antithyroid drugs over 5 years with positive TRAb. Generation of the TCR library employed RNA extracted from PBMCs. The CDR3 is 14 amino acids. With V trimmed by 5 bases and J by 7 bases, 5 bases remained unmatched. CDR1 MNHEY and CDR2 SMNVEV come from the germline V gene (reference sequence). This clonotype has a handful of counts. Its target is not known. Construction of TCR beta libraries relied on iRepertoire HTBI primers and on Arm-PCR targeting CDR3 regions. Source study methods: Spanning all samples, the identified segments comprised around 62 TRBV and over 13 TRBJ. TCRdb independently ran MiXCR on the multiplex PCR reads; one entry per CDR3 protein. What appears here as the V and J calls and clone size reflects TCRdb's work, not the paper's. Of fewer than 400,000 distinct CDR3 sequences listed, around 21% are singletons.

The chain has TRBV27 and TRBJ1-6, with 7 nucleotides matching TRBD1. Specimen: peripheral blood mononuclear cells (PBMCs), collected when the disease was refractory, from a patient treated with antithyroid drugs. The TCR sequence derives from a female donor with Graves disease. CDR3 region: CASSRTGGNSPLHF. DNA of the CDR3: TGTGCCAGCAGTCGGACAGGAGGGAATTCACCCCTCCACTTT.